Sequencing of this TCR beta chain was carried out in a study of T cell clonality in common variable immunodeficiency. Sequencing used immunoSEQ multiplex PCR; TCRdb keeps in-frame clones, though not all of them. The sample presents roughly 48,000 clones, none singletons. Germline CDR1 is SGHTA and CDR2 is FQGTGA. Trimming cost V 3 bases and J 4 bases, with 7 bases left between them. The CDR3 extends over 14 amino acids. A remark on this clone: The read finishes 3 residues shy of the CDR3 end, and the germline J gene is used to complete it.

Material for sequencing was peripheral blood mononuclear cells. V usage is TRBV7-3 and J usage is TRBJ1-6, with D maybe TRBD1 (5 bases). The TCR originated in a person between 18 and 69 years old in good health. CDR3 DNA, as far as it was read: TGTGCCAGCAGCTTGGGGCCTTATAATTCACCC. Amino acids: CASSLGPYNSP. The CDR3, in full, reads CASSLGPYNSPLHF.